This T cell receptor (beta chain) was sequenced in a study of identical twins. Overall study findings and caveats: Whereas memory repertoires showed no such difference, abundant cord blood beta clonotypes carried fewer insertions. Cross-sectional statistics, not tracking of the same donors, supported the conclusions.

In TCRdb, the 5' RACE reads were re-called with MiXCR into one record per CDR3 protein. The profile shows hundreds of thousands of distinct CDR3 sequences, around 8.3% of them singletons. The CDR3 extends over 14 amino acids. Germline CDR1 MNHNS, CDR2 SASEGT. With V trimmed by 7 bases and J by 6 bases, 12 bases remained unmatched. A note on this clonotype: Its antigen is not known.

The same data also went into a second study, on yellow fever vaccine responses in identical twins.

Material for sequencing was PBMCs. The clonotype was recovered from a woman younger than 30 in good health. The V gene is TRBV6-1, the J gene TRBJ2-7, with 7 nucleotides matching TRBD2. The CDR3 coding sequence is TGTGCCAGCATTCCCGGGAGGACCGGGCTCGAGCAGTACTTC. Translating gives CASIPGRTGLEQYF.